The clone carrying this T cell receptor (beta chain) is classed as medium-sized (0.01 to 0.1%). Its target is not known. This sample is part of a study of OX40 agonist ivuxolimab in advanced cancers. As for the study in general: The diagnoses of dose-escalation patients were hepatocellular carcinoma, melanoma, renal cell or head and neck cancer.

General observations from the study: The mean number of expanded clones was higher in CD8+ T cells than in CD4+.

The CDR3 contains 15 residues. Profiling relied on immunoSEQ multiplex PCR, and the TCRdb table lists in-frame clones only, not all of them. This table holds 28,000 or so clones, roughly 85% found once. This TCR derives from an adult with an advanced solid tumor such as melanoma, head and neck, liver or kidney cancer. The chain combines TRBV7-5 with TRBJ1-4. TRBV7-5 is designated a pseudogene. Sequences were derived from CD4+ or CD8+ T cells sorted from blood, sampled in a trial of the OX40 agonist ivuxolimab. The CDR3 sequence is CARSLAGGIYEKLFF. The CDR3 nucleotides read TGTGCCAGAAGCTTAGCTGGAGGGATTTATGAAAAACTGTTTTTT.